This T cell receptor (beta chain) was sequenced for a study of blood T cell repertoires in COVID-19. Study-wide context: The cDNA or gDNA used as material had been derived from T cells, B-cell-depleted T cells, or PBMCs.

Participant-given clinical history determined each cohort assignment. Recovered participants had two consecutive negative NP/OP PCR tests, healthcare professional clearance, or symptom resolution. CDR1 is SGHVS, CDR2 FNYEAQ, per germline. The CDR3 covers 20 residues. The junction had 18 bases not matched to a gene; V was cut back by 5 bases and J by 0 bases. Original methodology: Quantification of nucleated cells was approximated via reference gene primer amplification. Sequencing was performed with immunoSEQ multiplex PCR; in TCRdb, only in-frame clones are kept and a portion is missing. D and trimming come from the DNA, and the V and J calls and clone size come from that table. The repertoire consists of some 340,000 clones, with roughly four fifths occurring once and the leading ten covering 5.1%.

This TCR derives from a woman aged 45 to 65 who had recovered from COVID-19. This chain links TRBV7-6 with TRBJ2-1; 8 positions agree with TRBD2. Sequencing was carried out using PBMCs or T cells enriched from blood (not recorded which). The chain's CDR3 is CASSQTTSDLTRSSYNEQFF. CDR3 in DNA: TGTGCCAGCAGCCAAACGACTAGCGATCTAACCAGAAGCTCCTACAATGAGCAGTTCTTC.